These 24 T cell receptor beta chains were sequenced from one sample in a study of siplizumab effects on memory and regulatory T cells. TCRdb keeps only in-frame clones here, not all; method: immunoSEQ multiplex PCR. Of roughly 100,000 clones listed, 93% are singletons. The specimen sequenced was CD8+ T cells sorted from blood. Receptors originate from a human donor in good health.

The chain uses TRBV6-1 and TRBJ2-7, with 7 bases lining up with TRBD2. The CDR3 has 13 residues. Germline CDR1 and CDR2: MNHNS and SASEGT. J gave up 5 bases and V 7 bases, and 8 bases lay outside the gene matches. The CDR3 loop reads CASKLREGNEQYF. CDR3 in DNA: TGTGCCAGCAAATTAAGGGAGGGTAACGAGCAGTACTTC.

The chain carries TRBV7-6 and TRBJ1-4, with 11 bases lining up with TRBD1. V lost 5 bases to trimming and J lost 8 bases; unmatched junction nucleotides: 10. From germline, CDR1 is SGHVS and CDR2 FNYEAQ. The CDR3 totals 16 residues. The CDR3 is CASSPRTGGVGEKLFF. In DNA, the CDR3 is TGTGCCAGCAGCCCAAGGACAGGGGGCGTAGGAGAAAAACTGTTTTTT. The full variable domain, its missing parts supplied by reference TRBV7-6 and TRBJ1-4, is GAGVSQSPRYKVTKRGQDVALRCDPISGHVSLYWYRQALGQGPEFLTYFNYEAQQDKSGLPNDRFSAERPEGSISTLTIQRTEQRDSAMYRCASSPRTGGVGEKLFFGSGTQLSVL.

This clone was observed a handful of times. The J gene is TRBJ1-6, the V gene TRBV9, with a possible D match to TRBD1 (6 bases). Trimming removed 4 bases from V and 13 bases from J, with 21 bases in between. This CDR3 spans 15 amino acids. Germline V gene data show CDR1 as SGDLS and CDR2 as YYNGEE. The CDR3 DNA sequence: TGTGCCAGCAGCCCCCTGGACAGACCGATTCGGCCCCTCCACTTT. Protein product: CASSPLDRPIRPLHF.

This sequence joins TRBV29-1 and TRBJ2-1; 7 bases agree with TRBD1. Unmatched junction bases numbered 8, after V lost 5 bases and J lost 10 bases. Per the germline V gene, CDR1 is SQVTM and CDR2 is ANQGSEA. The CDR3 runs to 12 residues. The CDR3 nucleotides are TGCAGCGTTCAGGGGGTGGATTTGGAGCAGTTCTTC. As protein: CSVQGVDLEQFF.

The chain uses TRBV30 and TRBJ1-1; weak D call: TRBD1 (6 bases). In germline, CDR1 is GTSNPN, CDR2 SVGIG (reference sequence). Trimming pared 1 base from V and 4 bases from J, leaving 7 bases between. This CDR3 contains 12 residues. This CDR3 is CAWSDRATEAFF. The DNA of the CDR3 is TGTGCCTGGAGTGACAGGGCCACTGAAGCTTTCTTT.

The CDR3 DNA follows: TGTGCCAGCAGCCAAGATAGTATGGAAGAGACCCAGTACTTC. It translates to CASSQDSMEETQYF. This chain uses TRBV14 with TRBJ2-5; D call uncertain. The CDR3 has 14 amino acids. Trimming cost V 0 bases and J 3 bases, with 8 bases left between them. The germline CDR1 and CDR2 sequences are SGHDN and FVKESK.

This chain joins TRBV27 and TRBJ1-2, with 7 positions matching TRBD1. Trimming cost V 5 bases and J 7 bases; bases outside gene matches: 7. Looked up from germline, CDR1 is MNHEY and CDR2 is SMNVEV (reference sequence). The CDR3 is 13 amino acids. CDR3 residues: CASSTRDSGGYTF. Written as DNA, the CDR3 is TGTGCCAGCAGTACTCGGGACAGCGGTGGCTACACCTTC.

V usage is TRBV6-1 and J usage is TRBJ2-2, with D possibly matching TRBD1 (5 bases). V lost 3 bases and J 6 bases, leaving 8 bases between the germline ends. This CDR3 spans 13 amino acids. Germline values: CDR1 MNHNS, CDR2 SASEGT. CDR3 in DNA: TGTGCCAGCAGTGACTGGGGCGCCGGGGAGCTGTTTTTT. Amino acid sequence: CASSDWGAGELFF.

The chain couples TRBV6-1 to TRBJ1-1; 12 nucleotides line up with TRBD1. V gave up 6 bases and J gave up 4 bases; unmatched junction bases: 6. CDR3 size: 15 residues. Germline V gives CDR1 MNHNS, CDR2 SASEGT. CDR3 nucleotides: TGTGCCAGCAGGGAATGGGGACAGGGGGCCACTGAAGCTTTCTTT. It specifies CASREWGQGATEAFF.

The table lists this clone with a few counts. The CDR3 loop reads CASSHPLGYGYTF. In DNA, the CDR3 is TGCGCCAGCAGTCACCCCCTGGGCTATGGCTACACCTTC. The gene calls are TRBV5-1 and TRBJ1-2, with D uncertain. The ends were cut back, 5 bases at V and 4 bases at J, with 12 bases in the middle. The CDR3 consists of 13 residues. Germline CDR1 reads SGHRS; CDR2 reads YFSETQ.

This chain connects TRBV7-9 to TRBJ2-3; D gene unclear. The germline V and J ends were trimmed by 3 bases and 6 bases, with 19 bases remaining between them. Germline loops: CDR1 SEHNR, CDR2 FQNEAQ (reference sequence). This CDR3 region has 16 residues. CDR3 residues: CASSFPLTAPLDTQYF. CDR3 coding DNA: TGTGCCAGCAGCTTTCCTCTGACTGCACCCCTGGATACGCAGTATTTT.

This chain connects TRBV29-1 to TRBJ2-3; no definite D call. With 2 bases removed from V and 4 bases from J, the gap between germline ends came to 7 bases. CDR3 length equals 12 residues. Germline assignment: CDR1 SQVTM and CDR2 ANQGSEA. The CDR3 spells CSVETMPDTQYF. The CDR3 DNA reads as TGCAGCGTTGAAACTATGCCAGATACGCAGTATTTT.

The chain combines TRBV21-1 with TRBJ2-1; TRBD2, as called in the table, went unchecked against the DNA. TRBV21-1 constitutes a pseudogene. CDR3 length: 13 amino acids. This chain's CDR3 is CAIGAGDYNEQFF. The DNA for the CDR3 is TGTGCCATAGGGGCGGGAGATTACAATGAGCAGTTCTTC.

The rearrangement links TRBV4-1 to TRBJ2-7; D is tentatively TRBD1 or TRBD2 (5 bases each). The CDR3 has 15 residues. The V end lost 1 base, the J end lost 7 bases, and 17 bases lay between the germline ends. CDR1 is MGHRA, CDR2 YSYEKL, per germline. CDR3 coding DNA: TGCGCCAGCAGCCAAGCTGGGGACCGACCTTTGGAGCAGTACTTC. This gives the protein CASSQAGDRPLEQYF.

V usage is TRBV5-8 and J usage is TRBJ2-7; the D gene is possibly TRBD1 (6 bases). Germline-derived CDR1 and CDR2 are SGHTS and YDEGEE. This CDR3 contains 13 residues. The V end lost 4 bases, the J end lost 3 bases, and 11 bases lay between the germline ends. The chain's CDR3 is CASSDTGFYEQYF. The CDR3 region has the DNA TGTGCCAGCAGCGATACAGGGTTCTACGAGCAGTACTTC.

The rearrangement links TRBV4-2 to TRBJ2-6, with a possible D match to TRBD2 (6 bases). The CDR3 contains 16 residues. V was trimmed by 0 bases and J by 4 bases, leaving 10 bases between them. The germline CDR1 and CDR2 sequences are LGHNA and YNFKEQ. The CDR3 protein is CASSQEEGDGANVLTF. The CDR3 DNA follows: TGTGCCAGCAGCCAAGAGGAGGGTGACGGGGCCAACGTCCTGACTTTC.

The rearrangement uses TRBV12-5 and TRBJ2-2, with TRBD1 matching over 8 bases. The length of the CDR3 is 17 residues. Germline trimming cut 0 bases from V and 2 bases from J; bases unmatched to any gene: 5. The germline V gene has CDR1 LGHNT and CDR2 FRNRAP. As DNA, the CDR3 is TGTGCTAGTGGTTTGGTTCTAGACAGGGGAAACACCGGGGAGCTGTTTTTT. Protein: CASGLVLDRGNTGELFF. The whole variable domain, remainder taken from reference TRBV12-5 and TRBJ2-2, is DARVTQTPRHKVTEMGQEVTMRCQPILGHNTVFWYRQTMMQGLELLAYFRNRAPLDDSGMPKDRFSAEMPDATLATLKIQPSEPRDSAVYFCASGLVLDRGNTGELFFGEGSRLTVL.

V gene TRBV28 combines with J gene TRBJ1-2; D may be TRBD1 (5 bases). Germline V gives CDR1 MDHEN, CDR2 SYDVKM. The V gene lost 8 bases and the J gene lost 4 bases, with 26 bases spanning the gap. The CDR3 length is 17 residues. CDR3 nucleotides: TGTGCCAGCGGCAACCGGGACTCACAGTCCCTTACCTATGGCTACACCTTC. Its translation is CASGNRDSQSLTYGYTF.

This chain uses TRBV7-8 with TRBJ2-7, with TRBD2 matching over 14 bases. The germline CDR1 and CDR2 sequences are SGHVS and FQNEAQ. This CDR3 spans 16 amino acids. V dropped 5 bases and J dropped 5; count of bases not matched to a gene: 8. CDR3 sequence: CASSIRGLAGVHEQYF. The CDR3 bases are TGTGCCAGCAGCATACGGGGACTAGCGGGAGTTCACGAGCAGTACTTC.

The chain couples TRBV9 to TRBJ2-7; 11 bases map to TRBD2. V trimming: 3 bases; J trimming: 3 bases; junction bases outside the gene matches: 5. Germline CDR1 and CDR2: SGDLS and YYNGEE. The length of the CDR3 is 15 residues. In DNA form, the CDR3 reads TGTGCCAGCAGCGCCGGGACTAGCGGATTCTACGAGCAGTACTTC. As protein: CASSAGTSGFYEQYF.

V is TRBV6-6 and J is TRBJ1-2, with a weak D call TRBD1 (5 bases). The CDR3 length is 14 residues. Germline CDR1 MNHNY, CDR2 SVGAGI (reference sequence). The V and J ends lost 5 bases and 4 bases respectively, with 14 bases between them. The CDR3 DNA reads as TGTGCCAGCAGTCCAACGACAGCAATCTATGGCTACACCTTC. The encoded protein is CASSPTTAIYGYTF.

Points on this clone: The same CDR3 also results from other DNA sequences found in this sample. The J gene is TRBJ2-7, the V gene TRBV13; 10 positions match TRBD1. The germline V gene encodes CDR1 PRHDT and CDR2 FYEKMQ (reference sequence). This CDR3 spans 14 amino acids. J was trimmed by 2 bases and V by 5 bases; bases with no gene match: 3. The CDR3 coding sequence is TGTGCCAGCAGCCCCGGACAGGGGGCCTACGAGCAGTACTTC. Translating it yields CASSPGQGAYEQYF.

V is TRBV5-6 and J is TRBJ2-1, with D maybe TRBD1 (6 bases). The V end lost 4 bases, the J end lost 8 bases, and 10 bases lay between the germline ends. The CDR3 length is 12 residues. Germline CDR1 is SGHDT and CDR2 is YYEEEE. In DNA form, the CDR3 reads TGTGCCAGCAGCACAGGGCTCGATGAGCAGTTCTTC. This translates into CASSTGLDEQFF.

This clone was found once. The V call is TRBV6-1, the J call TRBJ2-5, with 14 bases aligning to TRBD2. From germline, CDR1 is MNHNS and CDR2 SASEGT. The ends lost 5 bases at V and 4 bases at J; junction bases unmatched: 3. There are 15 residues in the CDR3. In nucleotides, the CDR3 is TGTGCCAGCAGTACCGGGACTAGCGGGAGAGAGACCCAGTACTTC. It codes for CASSTGTSGRETQYF.